What follows describes a single T cell receptor (beta chain). This sample is drawn from a study of blood T cell repertoires in COVID-19. This table comes from immunoSEQ multiplex PCR, and its TCRdb copy is limited to in-frame clones, with some not included. The repertoire holds around 140,000 clones, with approximately 85% as singletons. The germline V and J ends were trimmed by 0 bases and 5 bases, with 17 bases remaining between them. The CDR3 contains 16 residues. Germline loops: CDR1 MNHEY, CDR2 SVGEGT. V is TRBV6-2 or TRBV6-3 and J is TRBJ2-7; TRBD2 might be the D (7 bases). Input material: peripheral blood. The receptor was isolated from a man between 65 and 85 years old with acute or convalescent COVID-19. CDR3 amino acids: CASSYSGGGSFHEQYF. CDR3 bases: TGTGCCAGCAGTTACTCGGGGGGGGGCTCTTTCCACGAGCAGTACTTC.